A selection of T cell receptor beta chains follows, all from one sample in a study of regulatory T cells in long-lasting Graves disease. Via MiXCR, TCRdb re-called the multiplex PCR reads, giving one row per CDR3 protein. Here the sample spans roughly 700,000 distinct CDR3 sequences, roughly 30% being singletons. The sample in question was peripheral blood mononuclear cells (PBMCs), obtained when the disease was refractory, from a patient treated with antithyroid drugs. These receptors were obtained from a female donor with Graves disease. Each CDR3 is given with its conserved first and last residue. A D gene is named only where the DNA matches it firmly. Some rows have no size entry. The others give once, few or many, or a class for an expanded clone.

-,TRBV20-1,few,TRBJ2-5,CSARGVYMQETQYF,TGCAGTGCTAGAGGAGTTTATATGCAAGAGACCCAGTACTTC
-,TRBV7-6,-,TRBJ1-1,CASSPNQGGTEAFF,TGTGCCAGCAGCCCAAATCAGGGAGGCACTGAAGCTTTCTTT
-,TRBV30,-,TRBJ1-1,CAWSVIGVGTEASF,TGTGCCTGGAGTGTAATCGGGGTGGGGACTGAAGCTTCCTTT
-,TRBV12-3/TRBV12-4,-,TRBJ1-1,CASSFQGSDTEAFF,TGTGCCAGCAGTTTCCAGGGAAGCGACACTGAAGCTTTCTTT
TRBD1,TRBV27,-,TRBJ1-2,CASSARLRGHYGYTF,TGTGCCAGCAGTGCCCGCCTCAGGGGGCACTATGGCTACACCTTC
TRBD1,TRBV6-5,many,TRBJ1-6,CASSSPEGQGNSPLHF,TGTGCCAGCAGTTCCCCCGAGGGACAGGGCAATTCACCCCTCCACTTT
-,TRBV5-1,few,TRBJ2-5,CASSHWTDQETQYF,TGCGCCAGCAGCCACTGGACAGACCAGGAGACCCAGTACTTC
-,TRBV7-9,once,TRBJ1-1,CVSSPDGDEAFF,TGTGTCAGCAGCCCCGATGGTGATGAAGCTTTCTTT
TRBD1,TRBV18,-,TRBJ2-2,CASSSSPGQGLIGELFF,TGTGCCAGCTCATCAAGTCCGGGACAGGGGCTTATCGGGGAGCTGTTTTTT
-,TRBV12-3/TRBV12-4,few,TRBJ1-2,CASSRTTRGDYGYTF,TGTGCCAGCAGCCGGACAACCCGAGGGGACTATGGCTACACCTTC
-,TRBV6-1,-,TRBJ1-1,CASSDPDQGMNTEAFF,TGTGCCAGCAGTGACCCCGACCAGGGGATGAACACTGAAGCTTTCTTT
TRBD1,TRBV2,many,TRBJ2-7,CASSESRDSPYEQYF,TGTGCCAGCAGTGAATCCCGGGACAGTCCCTACGAGCAGTACTTC
TRBD1,TRBV9,-,TRBJ2-4,CASSPTGYGTKNIQYF,TGTGCCAGCAGCCCGACAGGGTACGGGACCAAAAACATTCAGTACTTC
-,TRBV5-6,-,TRBJ2-7,CASSSRGNSYEQYF,TGTGCCAGCAGCTCCAGGGGAAACTCCTACGAGCAGTACTTC
-,TRBV28,-,TRBJ2-5,CASSDPGAQETQYF,TGTGCCAGCAGTGATCCTGGGGCCCAAGAGACCCAGTACTTC
-,TRBV6-1,few,TRBJ2-1,CASSKHGAQASDEQFF,TGTGCCAGCAGTAAACATGGGGCTCAGGCTTCCGATGAGCAGTTCTTC
TRBD1,TRBV12-3/TRBV12-4,once,TRBJ1-2,CASSLVRGQARANYGYTF,TGTGCCAGCAGTTTAGTACGGGGACAGGCCCGAGCTAACTATGGCTACACCTTC
-,TRBV30,-,TRBJ1-6,CAWEVKDNSPLHF,TGTGCCTGGGAGGTGAAGGATAATTCACCCCTCCACTTT
TRBD1,TRBV30,few,TRBJ1-2,CAWRGQGFYGYTF,TGTGCCTGGAGAGGACAGGGATTCTATGGCTACACCTTC
-,TRBV29-1,-,TRBJ1-1,CSVEWEGNTEAFF,TGCAGCGTTGAGTGGGAGGGGAACACTGAAGCTTTCTTT
TRBD1,TRBV7-9,-,TRBJ2-7,CASSLTGTTMEQYF,TGTGCCAGCAGCTTGACAGGGACAACGATGGAGCAGTACTTC
TRBD2,TRBV6-5,many,TRBJ2-7,CASSYVSGDAYEQYF,TGTGCCAGCAGCTACGTTAGCGGGGATGCCTACGAGCAGTACTTC